One and the same sample provided the 30 T cell receptor beta chains below, sequenced in a study of blood T cell repertoires in COVID-19. Sequencing used immunoSEQ multiplex PCR; TCRdb keeps in-frame clones, though not all of them. The table shows about 90,000 clones, with 80% to 90% occurring only once. Sequencing input: peripheral blood. Receptor source: a man aged 50-60 years with COVID-19, enrolled during active disease.

J is TRBJ2-7 and V is TRBV4-1; a possible D gene is TRBD2 (5 bases). CDR3 length equals 14 residues. The V end lost 4 bases, the J end lost 2 bases, and 12 bases lay between the germline ends. Germline V gene lookup returns CDR1 MGHRA and CDR2 YSYEKL. DNA of the CDR3: TGCGCCAGCAGCCGCCAAACGGGGACCTACGAGCAGTACTTC. Translation: CASSRQTGTYEQYF.

The chain uses TRBV5-5 and TRBJ1-5; tentative D call: TRBD1 (5 bases). V lost 4 bases and J 4 bases, leaving 12 bases between the germline ends. Germline assignment: CDR1 SGHKS and CDR2 YYEKEE (reference sequence). The CDR3 is 14 residues long. The chain's CDR3 is CASSTRDGNQPQHF. Written as DNA, the CDR3 is TGTGCCAGCAGCACCAGGGATGGGAATCAGCCCCAGCATTTT.

The rearrangement joins TRBV21-1 to TRBJ1-3; TRBD1 is the table's D call, not checked against the DNA. TRBV21-1 is listed as a pseudogene. The CDR3 length is 16 residues. For the CDR3, the DNA is TGTGCCAGCAGCAAAGCGGACAGGGAGACGGGAAACACCATATATTTT. Translated, it gives CASSKADRETGNTIYF.

This chain uses TRBV9 with TRBJ1-1, with 9 positions matching TRBD1. Per the germline V gene, CDR1 is SGDLS and CDR2 is YYNGEE. This CDR3 is built from 13 residues. The V and J ends lost 3 bases and 3 bases, in that order; junction bases with no gene match: 0. CDR3 coding DNA: TGTGCCAGCAGCGGGGACAGGGACACTGAAGCTTTCTTT. It encodes CASSGDRDTEAFF.

This clone has only a few counts. J is TRBJ1-5 and V is TRBV11-2; 10 bases map to TRBD1. Germline V gives CDR1 SGHAT, CDR2 FQNNGV. V lost 1 base, J lost 2 bases, and 2 bases stayed unmatched. This CDR3 contains 16 residues. CDR3 residues: CASSLGGTGGNQPQHF. CDR3 coding DNA: TGTGCCAGCAGCTTAGGGGGGACAGGGGGCAATCAGCCCCAGCATTTT.

This chain connects TRBV15 to TRBJ2-1; D perhaps matches TRBD2 (6 bases). V dropped 8 bases and J dropped 2 bases, with 13 bases sitting between them. Per germline, CDR1 LNHNV and CDR2 YYDKDF (reference sequence). The CDR3 runs 14 residues. The DNA of the CDR3 is TGTGCCACCGGCGACCGGGAGACCTACAATGAGCAGTTCTTC. Its protein is CATGDRETYNEQFF.

V is TRBV7-3 and J is TRBJ2-3; 16 bases match TRBD2. Germline V gives CDR1 SGHTA, CDR2 FQGTGA. This CDR3 region has 18 residues. The V gene end was trimmed by 2 bases and the J gene end by 1 base; junction bases not matched to a gene: 3. Here the CDR3 DNA reads TGTGCCAGCAGCTTAGCCGGGACTAGCGGGGGGGGCACAGATACGCAGTATTTT. It encodes CASSLAGTSGGGTDTQYF.

This clone turned up a few times. The chain uses TRBV25-1 and TRBJ1-2, with a possible D match to TRBD1 (6 bases). The germline gives CDR1 MGHDK, CDR2 SYGVNS. This CDR3 spans 13 amino acids. Trimming removed 5 bases from V and 4 bases from J, with 11 bases in between. The CDR3 is CASSRTGTYGYTF. DNA for the CDR3: TGTGCCAGCAGTAGAACAGGGACCTATGGCTACACCTTC.

The J gene is TRBJ2-2, the V gene TRBV5-1, with 7 bases that match TRBD1. The junction had 9 bases not matched to a gene; V was cut back by 6 bases and J by 4 bases. Germline CDR1 and CDR2: SGHRS and YFSETQ. The CDR3 loop spans 15 amino acids. CDR3 protein: CASTRQGDPTGELFF. CDR3 bases: TGCGCCAGCACACGGCAGGGGGATCCCACCGGGGAGCTGTTTTTT.

The V call is TRBV27, the J call TRBJ1-6, with 8 bases that match TRBD1. The CDR3 runs 17 residues. CDR1 MNHEY and CDR2 SMNVEV come from the germline V gene (reference sequence). After removal of 5 bases from V and 5 bases from J, the junction contained 11 bases not matched to a gene. This chain's CDR3 is CASSPVWTGPNNSPLHF. The CDR3 nucleotides are TGTGCCAGCAGTCCGGTTTGGACAGGGCCAAATAATTCACCCCTCCACTTT.

The V gene is TRBV28, the J gene TRBJ1-2, with D unresolved. Germline V CDR1 and CDR2: MDHEN, SYDVKM. The ends were cut back, 4 bases at V and 6 bases at J, with 18 bases in the middle. CDR3 length: 15 residues. CDR3 protein: CASSSTLGTRDGYTF. The CDR3 bases are TGTGCCAGCAGTTCGACCCTCGGAACGAGGGATGGCTACACCTTC.

The rearrangement joins TRBV9 to TRBJ2-2, with a possible D match to TRBD1 (5 bases). The length of the CDR3 is 14 residues. Germline CDR1 reads SGDLS; CDR2 reads YYNGEE. Trimming pared 0 bases from V and 10 bases from J, leaving 13 bases between. The CDR3 sequence is CASSVGSGKQELFF. The CDR3 DNA follows: TGTGCCAGCAGCGTAGGATCAGGGAAACAGGAGCTGTTTTTT.

The chain links TRBV28 to TRBJ2-7; tentative D call: TRBD2 (5 bases). The germline V gene encodes CDR1 MDHEN and CDR2 SYDVKM. The CDR3 runs to 14 residues. Trimming stripped 8 bases from V and 0 bases from J, with 14 bases between. The CDR3 loop is CASGTSGSSYEQYF. In DNA, the CDR3 is TGTGCCAGCGGCACCTCGGGGAGCTCCTACGAGCAGTACTTC.

The chain carries TRBV5-1 and TRBJ1-1; 9 positions agree with TRBD1. CDR1 is SGHRS, CDR2 YFSETQ, per germline. Unmatched junction bases numbered 7, after V lost 3 bases and J lost 4 bases. The length of the CDR3 is 15 residues. The DNA of the CDR3 is TGCGCCAGCAGCTCTACAGGGGGCCTGAGCACTGAAGCTTTCTTT. Translated: CASSSTGGLSTEAFF.

The J gene is TRBJ1-6, the V gene TRBV4-3; no clear D. Germline CDR1 and CDR2: LGHNA and YSLEER. Trimming removed 1 base from V and 5 bases from J, with 9 bases in between. CDR3 length: 15 amino acids. In DNA, the CDR3 is TGCGCCAGCAGCCAAGGAGGGATAGATAATTCACCCCTCCACTTT. The encoded protein is CASSQGGIDNSPLHF.

V and J are TRBV11-2 and TRBJ2-5; D is perhaps TRBD1 (6 bases). The germline CDR1 and CDR2 sequences are SGHAT and FQNNGV. V was shortened by 5 bases and J by 2 bases, with 18 bases between the two germline ends. The CDR3 spans 16 residues. This CDR3 reads CASSPRTAFFQETQYF. CDR3 DNA: TGTGCCAGCAGCCCCAGGACAGCCTTTTTTCAAGAGACCCAGTACTTC.

A word on this clone: The DNA is omitted, as the CDR3 cannot be located on it reliably, and the CDR3 follows TCRdb's listing. V gene TRBV6-2 or TRBV6-3 combines with J gene TRBJ2-2; the table's D call, TRBD2, has no DNA check behind it. The CDR3 length equals 18 residues, ends included. Germline CDR1 is MNHEY and CDR2 is SVGEGT. The CDR3 sequence is CASSPLMRPQLRPGSCFF.

The chain links TRBV4-2 to TRBJ2-1; 8 nucleotides align to TRBD2. Germline trimming cut 1 base from V and 9 bases from J; bases unmatched to any gene: 8. The CDR3 covers 15 residues. CDR1 is LGHNA and CDR2 is YNFKEQ in the germline V gene. CDR3 protein: CASSQVSGAASEQFF. Here the CDR3 DNA reads TGTGCCAGCAGCCAAGTTAGCGGGGCGGCCAGTGAGCAGTTCTTC.

About this clone itself: Germline and junction disagree at one end, which may indicate a read error. The genes are TRBV7-7 and TRBJ2-2; 14 bases line up with TRBD2. CDR1 SSHAT and CDR2 FNYEAQ come from the germline V gene (reference sequence). The CDR3 spans 15 residues. CDR3 in DNA: TGTGCTAGCAGCCGACTAGCGGGGGGGCCCGGGGAGCTGTTTTTT. Its translation: CASSRLAGGPGELFF. The variable domain in full, with the rest retrieved from reference TRBV7-7 and TRBJ2-2, is GAGVSQSPRYKVTKRGQDVTLRCDPISSHATLYWYQQALGQGPEFLTYFNYEAQPDKSGLPSDRFSAERPEGSISTLTIQRTEQRDSAMYRCASSRLAGGPGELFFGEGSRLTVL.

This clone was detected only once. This chain connects TRBV5-1 to TRBJ1-6; D is ambiguous. The CDR3 length is 15 residues. Trimming cost V 0 bases and J 8 bases, with 12 bases left between them. Germline V lookup: CDR1 SGHRS, CDR2 YFSETQ. Written as DNA, the CDR3 is TGCGCCAGCAGCTTGGGAGGGAAAGTTGATTCACCCCTCCACTTT. Translation: CASSLGGKVDSPLHF.

V and J are TRBV21-1 and TRBJ2-7; the DNA was not compared with TRBD1, the D call given in the table. TRBV21-1 is given as a pseudogene. This CDR3 is 13 amino acids long. The CDR3 reads CASSKGRGYEQYF. The CDR3 DNA reads TGTGCCAGCAGCAAAGGCAGGGGCTACGAGCAGTACTTC.

V gene TRBV10-2 combines with J gene TRBJ2-7, with 7 bases aligning to TRBD2. CDR1 is WSHSY and CDR2 is SAAADI in the germline V gene. This CDR3 comprises 12 residues. Here the CDR3 reads CASSGATYEQYF. The CDR3 DNA follows: TGCGCTTCAAGCGGGGCTACCTACGAGCAGTACTTC.

This CDR3 is CAWSVGAGGPSEQYF. The CDR3 DNA follows: TGTGCCTGGAGTGTAGGGGCAGGGGGGCCCTCCGAGCAGTACTTC. The rearrangement uses TRBV30 and TRBJ2-7; tentatively, D is TRBD1 (7 bases). Germline CDR1 reads GTSNPN; CDR2 reads SVGIG (reference sequence). V gave up 0 bases and J gave up 6 bases, with 18 bases separating them. The CDR3 runs 15 residues.

The CDR3 DNA reads TGTGCCACCGCCTTAAACCAAGGGAGGGGTGGGGGCTACACCTTC. This translates into CATALNQGRGGGYTF. The chain links TRBV2 to TRBJ1-2, with D possibly TRBD1 on 5 matching bases. CDR1 and CDR2 from the germline V gene are SNHLY and FYNNEI. This CDR3 is 15 amino acids long. V was trimmed by 10 bases and J by 8 bases, leaving 26 bases between them.

The chain uses TRBV5-4 and TRBJ2-7; 14 bases agree with TRBD2. Germline V gene data show CDR1 as SGHNT and CDR2 as YYREEE (reference sequence). This CDR3 has 16 amino acids. Trimming removed 0 bases from V and 3 bases from J; junction bases left unmatched: 2. CDR3 region: CASSLGLAGGRYEQYF. DNA of the CDR3: TGTGCCAGCAGCTTGGGACTAGCGGGGGGGCGCTACGAGCAGTACTTC.

The chain joins TRBV4-1 to TRBJ2-2; D uncertain. CDR3 length: 12 amino acids. V dropped 7 bases and J dropped 5 bases, with 8 bases sitting between them. Germline CDR1 MGHRA, CDR2 YSYEKL. This CDR3 is CASTGSTGELFF. CDR3 nucleotide sequence: TGCGCCAGCACAGGTTCGACCGGGGAGCTGTTTTTT.

The genes are TRBV4-2 and TRBJ1-1; maybe TRBD1 (5 bases). The CDR3 consists of 16 residues. The V gene lost 0 bases and the J gene lost 2 bases, with 13 bases spanning the gap. Germline lookup yields CDR1 LGHNA and CDR2 YNFKEQ. The CDR3 spells CASSQDLIGANTEAFF. The CDR3, as DNA: TGTGCCAGCAGCCAAGATCTCATAGGGGCCAACACTGAAGCTTTCTTT.

V is TRBV5-1 and J is TRBJ1-2; no firm D call. V lost 4 bases and J lost 7, with 17 bases in between. The CDR3 is 14 residues long. Germline CDR1 and CDR2: SGHRS and YFSETQ. The CDR3 DNA sequence: TGCGCCAGCAGCACCGGTGGAGATCTTCCTGGCTACACCTTC. The encoded protein is CASSTGGDLPGYTF.

V gene TRBV5-4 combines with J gene TRBJ2-5; 9 nucleotides match TRBD1. V lost 4 bases to trimming and J lost 1 base; unmatched junction nucleotides: 2. Germline CDR1 is SGHNT and CDR2 is YYREEE (reference sequence). CDR3 length: 14 amino acids. DNA of the CDR3: TGTGCCAGCAGCACGGACAGGGGCCAAGAGACCCAGTACTTC. It codes for CASSTDRGQETQYF. The full variable domain, completed using reference TRBV5-4 and TRBJ2-5, is ETGVTQSPTHLIKTRGQQVTLRCSSQSGHNTVSWYQQALGQGPQFIFQYYREEENGRGNFPPRFSGLQFPNYSSELNVNALELDDSALYLCASSTDRGQETQYFGPGTRLLVL.

The genes are TRBV9 and TRBJ2-3, with D hard to call. Trimming left V 3 bases short and J 5 bases short, with 4 bases between. Per germline, CDR1 SGDLS and CDR2 YYNGEE. The CDR3 runs to 11 residues. The CDR3 nucleotides are TGTGCCAGCAGCGCCCAAGATACGCAGTATTTT. Its translation: CASSAQDTQYF. The entire variable domain, with the rest obtained from reference TRBV9 and TRBJ2-3, is as follows: DSGVTQTPKHLITATGQRVTLRCSPRSGDLSVYWYQQSLDQGLQFLIQYYNGEERAKGNILERFSAQQFPDLHSELNLSSLELGDSALYFCASSAQDTQYFGPGTRLTVL.